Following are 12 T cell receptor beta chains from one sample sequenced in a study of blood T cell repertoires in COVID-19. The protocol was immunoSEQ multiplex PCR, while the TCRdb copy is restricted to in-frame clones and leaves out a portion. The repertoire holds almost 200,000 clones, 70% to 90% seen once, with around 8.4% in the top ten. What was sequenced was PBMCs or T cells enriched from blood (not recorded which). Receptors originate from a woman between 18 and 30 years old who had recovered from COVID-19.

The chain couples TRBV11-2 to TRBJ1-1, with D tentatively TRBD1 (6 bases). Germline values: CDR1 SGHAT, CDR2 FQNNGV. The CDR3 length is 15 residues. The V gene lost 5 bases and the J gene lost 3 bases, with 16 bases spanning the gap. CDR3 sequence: CASSVIGGGDTEAFF. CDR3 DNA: TGTGCCAGCAGCGTTATAGGGGGAGGGGACACTGAAGCTTTCTTT.

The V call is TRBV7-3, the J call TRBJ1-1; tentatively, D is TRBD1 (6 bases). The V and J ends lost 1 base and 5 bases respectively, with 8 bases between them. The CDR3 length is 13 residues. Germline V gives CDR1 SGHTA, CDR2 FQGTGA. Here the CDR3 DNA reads TGTGCCAGCAGCTTAAACAGGGAGACTGAAGCTTTCTTT. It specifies CASSLNRETEAFF.

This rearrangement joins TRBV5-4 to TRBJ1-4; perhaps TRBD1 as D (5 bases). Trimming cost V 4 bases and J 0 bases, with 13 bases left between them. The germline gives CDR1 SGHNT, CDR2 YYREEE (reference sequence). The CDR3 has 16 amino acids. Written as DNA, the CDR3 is TGTGCCAGCAGCCCCCGGACGGGGGCAACTAATGAAAAACTGTTTTTT. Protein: CASSPRTGATNEKLFF.

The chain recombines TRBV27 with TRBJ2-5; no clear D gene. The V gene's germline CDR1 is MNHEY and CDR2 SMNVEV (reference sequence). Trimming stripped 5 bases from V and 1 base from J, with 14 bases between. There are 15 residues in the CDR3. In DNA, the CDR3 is TGTGCCAGCAGTCGAGCCCAGGTGTTCCAAGAGACCCAGTACTTC. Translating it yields CASSRAQVFQETQYF.

The CDR3 coding sequence is TGTGCCAGCAGCTTTCAGGACATTGGATCCTACGAGCAGTACTTC. Translated, it gives CASSFQDIGSYEQYF. This chain joins TRBV7-9 and TRBJ2-7; TRBD1 is a possible D gene (5 bases). The CDR3 is 15 amino acids. Per germline, CDR1 SEHNR and CDR2 FQNEAQ (reference sequence). V lost 3 bases and J 1 base, leaving 13 bases between the germline ends.

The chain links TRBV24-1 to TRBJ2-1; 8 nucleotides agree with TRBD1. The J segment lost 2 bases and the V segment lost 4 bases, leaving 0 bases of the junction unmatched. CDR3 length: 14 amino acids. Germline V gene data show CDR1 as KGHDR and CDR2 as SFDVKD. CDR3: CATSEQGAYNEQFF. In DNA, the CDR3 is TGTGCCACCAGTGAACAGGGGGCCTACAATGAGCAGTTCTTC.

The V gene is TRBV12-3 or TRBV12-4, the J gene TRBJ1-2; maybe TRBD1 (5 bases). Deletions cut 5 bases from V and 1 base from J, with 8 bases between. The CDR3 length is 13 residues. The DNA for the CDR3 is TGTGCCAGCAGTGTTGACAGTAACTATGGCTACACCTTC. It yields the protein CASSVDSNYGYTF.

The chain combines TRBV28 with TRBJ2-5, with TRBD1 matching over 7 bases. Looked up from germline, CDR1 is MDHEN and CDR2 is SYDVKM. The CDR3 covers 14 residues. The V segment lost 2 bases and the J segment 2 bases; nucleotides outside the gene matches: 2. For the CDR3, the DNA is TGTGCCAGCAGTTTAGACAGGGAGCAAGAGACCCAGTACTTC. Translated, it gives CASSLDREQETQYF.

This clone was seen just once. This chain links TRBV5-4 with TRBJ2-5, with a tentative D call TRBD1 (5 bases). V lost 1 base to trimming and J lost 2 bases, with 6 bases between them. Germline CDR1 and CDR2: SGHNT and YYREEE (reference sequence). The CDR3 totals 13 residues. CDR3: CASSLQGQETQYF. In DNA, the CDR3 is TGTGCCAGCAGCTTGCAGGGTCAAGAGACCCAGTACTTC.

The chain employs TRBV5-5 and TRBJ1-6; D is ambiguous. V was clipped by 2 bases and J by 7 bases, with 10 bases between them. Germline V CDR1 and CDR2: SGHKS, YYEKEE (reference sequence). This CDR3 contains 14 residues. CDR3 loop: CASSFITINSPLHF. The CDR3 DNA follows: TGTGCCAGCAGCTTTATTACAATAAATTCACCCCTCCACTTT.

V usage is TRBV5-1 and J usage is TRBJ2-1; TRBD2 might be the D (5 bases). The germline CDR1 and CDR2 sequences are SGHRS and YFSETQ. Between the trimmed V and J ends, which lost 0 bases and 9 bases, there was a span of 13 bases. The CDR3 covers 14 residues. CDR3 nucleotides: TGCGCCAGCAGCTTGGGTTCCGGGAACCGTGAGCAGTTCTTC. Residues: CASSLGSGNREQFF.

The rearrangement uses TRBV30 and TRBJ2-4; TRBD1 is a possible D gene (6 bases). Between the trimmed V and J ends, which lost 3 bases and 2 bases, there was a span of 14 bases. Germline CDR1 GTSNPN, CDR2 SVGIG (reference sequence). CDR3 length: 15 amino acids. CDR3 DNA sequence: TGTGCCTGGAGCCAAGGACAGATCCCCAAAAACATTCAGTACTTC. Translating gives CAWSQGQIPKNIQYF. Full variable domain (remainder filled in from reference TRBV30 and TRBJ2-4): SQTIHQWPATLVQPVGSPLSLECTVEGTSNPNLYWYRQAAGRGLQLLFYSVGIGQISSEVPQNLSASRPQDRQFILSSKKLLLSDSGFYLCAWSQGQIPKNIQYFGAGTRLSVL.